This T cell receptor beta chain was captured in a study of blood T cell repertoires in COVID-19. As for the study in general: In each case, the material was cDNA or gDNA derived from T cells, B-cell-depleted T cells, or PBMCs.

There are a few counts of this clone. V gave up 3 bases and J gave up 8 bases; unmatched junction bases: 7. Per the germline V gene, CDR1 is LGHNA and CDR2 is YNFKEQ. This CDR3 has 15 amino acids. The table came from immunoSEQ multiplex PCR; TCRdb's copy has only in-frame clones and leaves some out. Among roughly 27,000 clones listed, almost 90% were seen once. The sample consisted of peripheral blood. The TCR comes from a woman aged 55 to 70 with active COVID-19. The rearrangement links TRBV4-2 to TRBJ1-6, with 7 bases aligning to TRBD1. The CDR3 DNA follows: TGTGCCAGCAGCCACCTCGACAGGGCAGATTCACCCCTCCACTTT. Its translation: CASSHLDRADSPLHF.